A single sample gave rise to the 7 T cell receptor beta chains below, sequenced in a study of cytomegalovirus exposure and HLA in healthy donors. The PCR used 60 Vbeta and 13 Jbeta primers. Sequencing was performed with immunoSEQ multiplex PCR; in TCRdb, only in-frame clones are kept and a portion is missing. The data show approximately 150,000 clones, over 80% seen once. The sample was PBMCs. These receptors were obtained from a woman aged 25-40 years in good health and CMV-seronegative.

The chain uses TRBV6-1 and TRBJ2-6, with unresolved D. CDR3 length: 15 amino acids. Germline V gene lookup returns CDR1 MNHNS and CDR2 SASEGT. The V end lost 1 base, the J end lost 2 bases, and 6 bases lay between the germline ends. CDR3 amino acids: CASSEEATGANVLTF. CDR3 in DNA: TGTGCCAGCAGTGAAGAAGCGACTGGGGCCAACGTCCTGACTTTC.

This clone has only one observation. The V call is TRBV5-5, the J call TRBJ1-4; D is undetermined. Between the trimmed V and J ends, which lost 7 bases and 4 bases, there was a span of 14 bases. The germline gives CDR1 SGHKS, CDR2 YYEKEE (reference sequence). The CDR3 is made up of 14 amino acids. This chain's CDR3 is CASGLGGINEKLFF. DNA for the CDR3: TGTGCCAGCGGGCTCGGCGGGATTAATGAAAAACTGTTTTTT.

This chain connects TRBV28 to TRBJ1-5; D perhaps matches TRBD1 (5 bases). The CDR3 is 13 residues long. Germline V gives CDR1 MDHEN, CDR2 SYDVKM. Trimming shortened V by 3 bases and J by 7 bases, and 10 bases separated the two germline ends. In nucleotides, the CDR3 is TGTGCCAGCAGTTTCGGGGGTAGCCAGCCCCAGCATTTT. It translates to CASSFGGSQPQHF.

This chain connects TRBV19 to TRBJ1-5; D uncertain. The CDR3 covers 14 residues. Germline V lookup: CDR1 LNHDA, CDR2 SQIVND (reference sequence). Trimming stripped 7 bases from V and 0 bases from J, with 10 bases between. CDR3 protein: CASMLDNSNQPQHF. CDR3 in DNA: TGTGCCAGTATGTTAGACAATAGCAATCAGCCCCAGCATTTT.

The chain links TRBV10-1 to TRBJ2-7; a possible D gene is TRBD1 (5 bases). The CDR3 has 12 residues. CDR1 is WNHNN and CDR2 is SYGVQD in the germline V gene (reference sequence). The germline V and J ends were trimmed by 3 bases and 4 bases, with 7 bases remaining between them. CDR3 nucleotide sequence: TGCGCCAGCAGTGACCAGGGTTACGAGCAGTACTTC. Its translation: CASSDQGYEQYF.

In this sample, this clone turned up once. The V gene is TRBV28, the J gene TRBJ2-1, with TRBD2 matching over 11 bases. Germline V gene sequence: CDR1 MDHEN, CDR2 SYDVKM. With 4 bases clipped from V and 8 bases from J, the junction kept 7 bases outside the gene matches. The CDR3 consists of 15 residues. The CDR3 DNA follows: TGTGCCAGCAGTTCTTTAGCGGGAGGGGTGGATGAGCAGTTCTTC. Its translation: CASSSLAGGVDEQFF.

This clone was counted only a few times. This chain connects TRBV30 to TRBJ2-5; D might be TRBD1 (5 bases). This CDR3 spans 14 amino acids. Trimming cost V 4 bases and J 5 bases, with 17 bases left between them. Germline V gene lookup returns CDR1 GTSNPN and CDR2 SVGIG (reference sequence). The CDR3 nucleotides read TGTGCCTGGAAAAAGGGGCTACTCGTGGAGACCCAGTACTTC. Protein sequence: CAWKKGLLVETQYF.